This record concerns one TCR beta chain sequence. No antigen is known for it. This sample stems from a study of T cells in Graves' hyperthyroidism and ophthalmopathy. Germline V gene data show CDR1 as LNHNV and CDR2 as YYDKDF (reference sequence). The CDR3 sequence is 16 residues long. The junction had 19 bases not matched to a gene; V was cut back by 10 bases and J by 6 bases. Study-wide points: Most thyroid clonotypes expanded above 0.001 appeared in blood too.

Authors of the study amplified TCR beta CDR3 regions from RNA transcripts. The HTBI primer set drove a first-round RT-PCR of the TCR CDR3. TCRdb independently ran MiXCR on the multiplex PCR reads; one entry per CDR3 protein. The data hold about 610,000 distinct CDR3 sequences, with 46% observed a single time. The chain recombines TRBV15 with TRBJ2-7; the match to TRBD2 covers 9 bases. Sequencing was done on a sample of peripheral blood or thyroid tissue (not recorded which). This receptor was identified in a woman aged 18-30 years with Graves' hyperthyroidism. The chain's CDR3 is CASTAGDIAGAGEQYF. CDR3 DNA sequence: TGTGCCAGCACGGCAGGAGATATAGCGGGAGCGGGCGAGCAGTACTTC.